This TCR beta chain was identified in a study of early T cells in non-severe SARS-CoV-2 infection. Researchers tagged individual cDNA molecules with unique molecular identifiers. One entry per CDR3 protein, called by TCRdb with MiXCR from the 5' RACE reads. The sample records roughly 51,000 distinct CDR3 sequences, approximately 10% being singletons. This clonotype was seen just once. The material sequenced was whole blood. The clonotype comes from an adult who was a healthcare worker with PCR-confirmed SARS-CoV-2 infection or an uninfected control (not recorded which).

Here the CDR3 reads CSVEGIRDNYGYTF. In nucleotides, the CDR3 is TGCAGCGTTGAAGGCATCAGGGATAACTATGGCTACACCTTC. The J gene is TRBJ1-2, the V gene TRBV29-1; D might be TRBD1 (5 bases). From germline, CDR1 is SQVTM and CDR2 ANQGSEA. This CDR3 comprises 14 residues. The V and J ends lost 1 base and 1 base respectively, with 10 bases between them.